This entry concerns a single T cell receptor (beta chain). The CDR3 is 19 amino acids. CDR1 and CDR2 (germline): MDHEN, SYDVKM. Trimming removed 3 bases from V and 0 bases from J, with 21 bases in between. The data originate from a study of blood T cell repertoires in COVID-19. Whole-study context: The United States, Italy and Spain supplied acute and convalescent COVID-19 samples. PBMCs, B-cell-depleted T cells, or T cells provided the cDNA or gDNA that made up the material.

Methods used by the authors: It was from reference gene primer amplification that nucleated cell counts were estimated. Assay used: immunoSEQ multiplex PCR; TCRdb lists only in-frame clones, some missing. D and trimming were read from the DNA, whereas the V and J calls and clone size are those reported in that table. This table has a few hundred thousand clones, about four fifths appearing once. This chain connects TRBV28 to TRBJ1-3, with a weak D call TRBD1 (6 bases). The TCR sequence derives from a man in his thirties or forties who had recovered from COVID-19. The sample comprised peripheral blood. The CDR3 DNA follows: TGTGCCAGCAGTTTGAGGGGCCTAGGGGGTAAGAGCTCTGGAAACACCATATATTTT. Protein: CASSLRGLGGKSSGNTIYF.